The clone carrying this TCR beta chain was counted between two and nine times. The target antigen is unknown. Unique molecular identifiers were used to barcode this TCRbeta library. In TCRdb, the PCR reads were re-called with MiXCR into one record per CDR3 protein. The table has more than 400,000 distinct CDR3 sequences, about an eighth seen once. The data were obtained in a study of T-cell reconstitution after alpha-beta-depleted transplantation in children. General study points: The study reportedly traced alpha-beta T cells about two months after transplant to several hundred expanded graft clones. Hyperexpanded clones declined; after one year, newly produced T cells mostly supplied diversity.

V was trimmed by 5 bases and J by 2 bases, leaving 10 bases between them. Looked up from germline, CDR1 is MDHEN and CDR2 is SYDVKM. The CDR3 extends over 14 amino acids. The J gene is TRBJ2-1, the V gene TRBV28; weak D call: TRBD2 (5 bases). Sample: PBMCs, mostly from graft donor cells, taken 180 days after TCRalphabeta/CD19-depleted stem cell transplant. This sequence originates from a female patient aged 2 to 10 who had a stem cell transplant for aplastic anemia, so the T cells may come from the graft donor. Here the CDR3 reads CASSQSGTYNEQFF. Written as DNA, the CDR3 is TGTGCCAGCAGTCAAAGCGGTACCTACAATGAGCAGTTCTTC. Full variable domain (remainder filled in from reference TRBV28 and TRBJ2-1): DVKVTQSSRYLVKRTGEKVFLECVQDMDHENMFWYRQDPGLGLRLIYFSYDVKMKEKGDIPEGYSVSREKKERFSLILESASTNQTSMYLCASSQSGTYNEQFFGPGTRLTVL.